Presented here are 19 T cell receptor beta chains from one specimen sequenced in a study of response to subunit inactivated influenza vaccine (dated by TCRdb to 2017 to 2018). Receptors were amplified or captured by RT-PCR. Sequencing instrument: Illumina HiSeq 2500. TCRdb trimmed public reads at Q25 via fastp, called clones via MiXCR and kept in-frame beta chains. Under each unique CDR3 protein, matching rows form one entry showing the most common genes and DNA. The sample table contains 650,000 to 800,000 distinct CDR3 sequences; only one count was recorded for around 14% of them. The top ten clones comprise around 7% of the sample. This specimen was PBMCs from blood, taken 14 to 15 days before vaccination. Every receptor here comes from a man between 50 and 59 years old who received an inactivated influenza vaccine. Donor details come from another sample of the same person, matched by shared clones.

This clonotype came up a few times. This sequence joins TRBV11-2 and TRBJ2-6; tentative D call: TRBD2 (6 bases). This CDR3 has 18 amino acids. V was shortened by 8 bases and J by 3 bases, with 23 bases between the two germline ends. Per germline, CDR1 SGHAT and CDR2 FQNNGV. For the CDR3, the DNA is TGTGCCAGCGGACCCGGGACTCTATCCCTTTTTGGGGCCAACGTCCTGACTTTC. Residues: CASGPGTLSLFGANVLTF.

This clonotype was counted between two and nine times. V is TRBV5-1 and J is TRBJ2-1; no firm D call. Trimming left V 0 bases short and J 8 bases short, with 15 bases between. The CDR3 contains 15 residues. Germline CDR1 and CDR2: SGHRS and YFSETQ. The CDR3, as DNA: TGCGCCAGCAGCTTGGCTGAACCACGATGGGATGAGCAGTTCTTC. The encoded protein is CASSLAEPRWDEQFF.

This clonotype has a handful of counts. The chain links TRBV11-1 to TRBJ2-1; 8 positions agree with TRBD2. The V gene's germline CDR1 is SGHAT and CDR2 FQDESV (reference sequence). The J segment lost 2 bases and the V segment lost 5 bases, leaving 17 bases of the junction unmatched. CDR3 length equals 19 residues. As DNA, the CDR3 is TGTGCCAGCAGCCCGGCGGAGGCGGGAGGCCTCCTAACCTACAATGAGCAGTTCTTC. This encodes CASSPAEAGGLLTYNEQFF. The full variable domain, rest sourced from reference TRBV11-1 and TRBJ2-1, is EAEVAQSPRYKITEKSQAVAFWCDPISGHATLYWYRQILGQGPELLVQFQDESVVDDSQLPKDRFSAERLKGVDSTLKIQPAELGDSAMYLCASSPAEAGGLLTYNEQFFGPGTRLTVL.

The genes are TRBV20-1 and TRBJ2-5; TRBD1 agrees at 8 bases. The trim removed 0 bases at V and 13 bases at J, leaving 13 bases unmatched. Germline V gene lookup returns CDR1 DFQATT and CDR2 SNEGSKA (reference sequence). The CDR3 is 14 amino acids. The CDR3 is CSARDGQGATRRYF. In DNA, the CDR3 is TGCAGTGCTAGAGATGGTCAGGGGGCTACCCGTCGGTACTTC.

This clonotype came up a few times. The V call is TRBV5-1, the J call TRBJ2-7; 10 nucleotides align to TRBD2. Trimming cost V 0 bases and J 5 bases; bases outside gene matches: 17. The CDR3 is 19 amino acids. Germline lookup yields CDR1 SGHRS and CDR2 YFSETQ. CDR3 amino acids: CASSLAVTSGMVFRDEQYF. The CDR3 region has the DNA TGCGCCAGCAGCTTGGCCGTCACTAGCGGGATGGTGTTTCGGGACGAGCAGTACTTC.

The chain recombines TRBV20-1 with TRBJ2-1; 9 bases line up with TRBD2. The ends lost 3 bases at V and 3 bases at J; junction bases unmatched: 6. Per germline, CDR1 DFQATT and CDR2 SNEGSKA (reference sequence). The CDR3 consists of 15 residues. The chain's CDR3 is CSASSGTSLYNEQFF. The CDR3 coding sequence is TGCAGTGCTAGCTCCGGGACTAGCCTCTACAATGAGCAGTTCTTC.

This clonotype was seen more than once but under ten times. The CDR3 region is CASSPMTSGSTDTQYF. The CDR3 DNA sequence: TGTGCCAGCTCACCCATGACTAGCGGAAGCACAGATACGCAGTATTTT. The chain is built from TRBV18 and TRBJ2-3; the match to TRBD2 covers 9 bases. CDR3 length: 16 amino acids. Germline V gene sequence: CDR1 KGHSH, CDR2 LQKENI. Losses at the gene ends were 3 bases for V and 0 bases for J; bases not matched to a gene: 4.

The gene calls are TRBV12-3 or TRBV12-4 and TRBJ2-7, with 7 bases identical to TRBD1. The CDR3 is 15 amino acids. V dropped 1 base and J dropped 5; count of bases not matched to a gene: 8. The CDR3 nucleotides are TGTGCCAGCAGTTTAGAAGGGGGCGCGAGAGACGAGCAGTACTTC. It is translated as CASSLEGGARDEQYF.

V and J are TRBV2 and TRBJ2-3, with TRBD2 matching over 10 bases. The CDR3 extends over 15 amino acids. The germline V gene has CDR1 SNHLY and CDR2 FYNNEI. J gave up 6 bases and V 5 bases, and 8 bases lay outside the gene matches. In DNA, the CDR3 is TGTGCCAGCAGTTTCCTAGCGGGGGACGTGGATACGCAGTATTTT. Translating gives CASSFLAGDVDTQYF.

This clonotype was recorded only once. The chain couples TRBV28 to TRBJ2-1; D gene ambiguous. Germline CDR1 MDHEN, CDR2 SYDVKM. Trimming left V 3 bases short and J 9 bases short, with 12 bases between. The CDR3 length is 13 residues. CDR3 protein: CASSFYSGSEQFF. As DNA, the CDR3 is TGTGCCAGCAGTTTCTATTCTGGAAGTGAGCAGTTCTTC.

The sample holds a few counts of this clonotype. V usage is TRBV7-2 and J usage is TRBJ2-5; TRBD2 is a possible D gene (5 bases). The germline CDR1 and CDR2 sequences are SGHTA and FQGNSA. The CDR3 is made up of 15 amino acids. V was shortened by 0 bases and J by 5 bases, with 13 bases between the two germline ends. The CDR3 DNA sequence: TGTGCCAGCAGCTTAGCGCGGGTCGCCGCGGAGACCCAGTACTTC. Protein product: CASSLARVAAETQYF.

The CDR3: CASNLAGGLEAQYF. The DNA of the CDR3 is TGTGCCAGCAACCTAGCGGGGGGATTGGAGGCGCAGTATTTT. V usage is TRBV12-3 or TRBV12-4 and J usage is TRBJ2-3, with 11 bases identical to TRBD2. There are 14 residues in the CDR3. V trimming: 7 bases; J trimming: 10 bases; junction bases outside the gene matches: 10.

The chain links TRBV12-3 or TRBV12-4 to TRBJ2-1; D is perhaps TRBD1 or TRBD2 (5 bases each). V gave up 7 bases and J gave up 7 bases, with 17 bases separating them. This CDR3 is built from 14 residues. CDR3 loop: CASTRWDHGNEQFF. The CDR3 region has the DNA TGTGCCAGCACCAGGTGGGACCACGGGAATGAGCAGTTCTTC.

This clonotype was recorded a few times. The chain carries TRBV25-1 and TRBJ1-2; 7 bases agree with TRBD1. Trimming removed 6 bases from V and 8 bases from J; junction bases left unmatched: 12. Germline V gene sequence: CDR1 MGHDK, CDR2 SYGVNS. The CDR3 length is 14 residues. CDR3 coding DNA: TGTGCCAGCAGGGATGACAGGGACCTATCGGGCTACACCTTC. Translating it yields CASRDDRDLSGYTF.

The chain links TRBV6-2 or TRBV6-3 to TRBJ2-5; TRBD2 is a possible D gene (6 bases). Germline V gene sequence: CDR1 MNHEY, CDR2 SVGEGT. This CDR3 region has 13 residues. Between the trimmed V and J ends, which lost 6 bases and 2 bases, there was a span of 10 bases. The DNA of the CDR3 is TGTGCCAGCAGAGAAAGCGGGCAAGAGACCCAGTACTTC. Amino acids: CASRESGQETQYF.

The V gene is TRBV12-3 or TRBV12-4, the J gene TRBJ1-5; D not resolved. This CDR3 region has 14 residues. V was cut by 0 bases and J by 4 bases, with 7 bases left in between. CDR3 in DNA: TGTGCCAGCAGTTTAGCTTGGGGTAATCAGCCCCAGCATTTT. It translates to CASSLAWGNQPQHF.

This clonotype was counted a few times. V is TRBV2 and J is TRBJ2-7; 10 bases are a match to TRBD1. The CDR3 extends over 15 amino acids. CDR1 and CDR2 (germline): SNHLY, FYNNEI. V was clipped by 7 bases and J by 3 bases; unmatched bases: 9. This chain's CDR3 is CASTNPRTGGYEQYF. CDR3 nucleotide sequence: TGTGCCAGCACTAACCCTAGGACAGGGGGCTACGAGCAGTACTTC.

This clonotype was seen a few times. The J gene is TRBJ2-1, the V gene TRBV30; D perhaps matches TRBD2 (5 bases). The germline V gene has CDR1 GTSNPN and CDR2 SVGIG (reference sequence). CDR3 length equals 14 residues. V was trimmed by 8 bases and J by 5 bases, leaving 19 bases between them. The CDR3 here is CAGRGLALNNEQFF. The CDR3 DNA reads as TGTGCCGGACGCGGGCTAGCACTTAACAATGAGCAGTTCTTC.

This rearrangement joins TRBV3-1 to TRBJ2-1; 7 nucleotides align to TRBD2. The CDR3 covers 17 residues. V lost 0 bases, J lost 5 bases, and 10 bases stayed unmatched. Looked up from germline, CDR1 is LGHDT and CDR2 is YNNKEL (reference sequence). In nucleotides, the CDR3 is TGTGCCAGCAGCCAAGAAGGCGGGAGCCACGGGCACAATGAGCAGTTCTTC. This sequence encodes CASSQEGGSHGHNEQFF.